This T cell receptor (beta chain) was sequenced for a study of technical replicates of blood from a handful of donors. The CDR3 spans 14 residues. Germline CDR1 is SGDLS and CDR2 is YYNGEE. V shed 5 bases and J shed 1 base, with 10 bases lying between them. TCRdb's copy holds only in-frame clones and misses some; the assay was immunoSEQ multiplex PCR. Of roughly 80,000 clones in the sample, approximately 94% were seen once. The chain recombines TRBV9 with TRBJ2-1; the D gene is possibly TRBD2 (7 bases). The TCR sequence derives from a human donor in good health. The sample comprised T cells isolated from PBMCs. The CDR3: CASRGGGSYNEQFF. CDR3 DNA sequence: TGTGCCAGCAGAGGGGGAGGGTCCTACAATGAGCAGTTCTTC.